The sequence of this T cell receptor (beta chain) was determined in a study of T cells in localized non-small cell lung cancer. Profiling relied on immunoSEQ multiplex PCR, and the TCRdb table lists in-frame clones only, not all of them. The data show some 10,000 clones, roughly four fifths seen once. General study points: Elevated blood T cell density was associated with longer overall survival.

The CDR3 loop spans 14 amino acids. A remark on this clone: Its target is unknown.

This sample comprised peripheral blood mononuclear cells, obtained before any cancer treatment. This rearrangement joins TRBV21-1 to TRBJ2-7; TRBD2, the D gene given by the table, was not confirmed from the DNA. TRBV21-1 is noted as a pseudogene. This sequence originates from an older female donor with stage II lung adenocarcinoma. Here the CDR3 reads CASSKLVEIYEQYF. CDR3 nucleotides: TGTGCCAGCAGCAAATTGGTTGAGATCTACGAGCAGTACTTC.